This T cell receptor (beta chain) was captured by sequencing in a study of shared clonotypes between healthy human individuals. Findings and limits, study-wide: The authors sampled blood alone, and tissue repertoires likely differ.

Sequencing was performed with immunoSEQ multiplex PCR; in TCRdb, only in-frame clones are kept and a portion is missing. The sample yields roughly 660,000 clones, about 90% seen once. This clone was found a few times. Its antigen is unknown. The CDR3 is made up of 14 amino acids. This chain connects TRBV21-1 to TRBJ2-2; the D call in the table, TRBD2, was not verified against the DNA. TRBV21-1 is listed as a pseudogene. Sequencing input: memory CD8+ T cells from PBMCs. Indicated subset: CD45RO+ cells pooled with CCR7-negative TemRA cells. The TCR was taken from a man aged 18 to 35 in good health. Some clones in this sample may be carry-over from other donors' samples. The CDR3 sequence: CASPPSRLTGELFF. In nucleotides, the CDR3 is TGTGCCAGCCCCCCCAGCAGACTTACCGGGGAGCTGTTTTTT.